The TCR beta chain under discussion was sequenced for a study of blood T cell repertoires in COVID-19. About the study: The origin of the acute and convalescent COVID-19 samples was the United States, Italy and Spain. PBMCs, B-cell-depleted T cells, or T cells provided the cDNA or gDNA that made up the material.

Authors' data handling: Estimation of nucleated cell counts relied on the amplification of reference gene primers. The protocol was immunoSEQ multiplex PCR, while the TCRdb copy is restricted to in-frame clones and leaves out a portion. That table supplies the V and J calls and clone size; D and trimming were determined from the DNA. The table shows 120,000 or so clones, with 88% occurring only once. The J segment lost 4 bases and the V segment lost 2 bases, leaving 6 bases of the junction unmatched. This CDR3 has 16 amino acids. Germline CDR1 reads SGHTA; CDR2 reads FQGNSA. The sample consisted of peripheral blood. V is TRBV7-2 and J is TRBJ2-5; 11 bases agree with TRBD2. This TCR derives from a human donor in a cohort sampled during active COVID-19. In DNA, the CDR3 is TGTGCCAGCAGCTTATTAGCGGGAGGGACCGGAGAGACCCAGTACTTC. Protein sequence: CASSLLAGGTGETQYF.